These 25 T cell receptor beta chains were all obtained from the same sample, sequenced in a study of blood T cell repertoires in COVID-19. Some clones are missing from TCRdb's copy, which holds only in-frame ones; the method was immunoSEQ multiplex PCR. The table shows a few hundred thousand clones, with 90% occurring only once. The sequencing sample was made of peripheral blood. The origin of the receptors is a woman aged 60 to 75 with COVID-19, enrolled during active disease.

The V gene is TRBV7-2, the J gene TRBJ2-3; D perhaps matches TRBD2 (6 bases). This CDR3 has 14 amino acids. Trimming took off 4 bases at V and 1 base at J, with 9 bases between the two ends. Germline V gene data show CDR1 as SGHTA and CDR2 as FQGNSA. This CDR3 reads CASSSGGGTDTQYF. The CDR3, as DNA: TGTGCCAGCAGCTCCGGGGGTGGCACAGATACGCAGTATTTT.

This clone was seen a handful of times. The chain links TRBV19 to TRBJ2-3, with D maybe TRBD2 (5 bases). The V end was cut by 4 bases, the J end by 6 bases, with 8 bases between. CDR3 size: 12 residues. CDR1 is LNHDA and CDR2 is SQIVND in the germline V gene (reference sequence). The CDR3 sequence is CASSTWRDTQYF. The CDR3 DNA reads as TGTGCCAGTAGTACCTGGAGGGATACGCAGTATTTT.

This chain links TRBV6-5 with TRBJ1-5, with 8 bases that match TRBD1. Germline CDR1 is MNHEY and CDR2 is SVGAGI. The junction had 10 bases not matched to a gene; V was cut back by 6 bases and J by 9 bases. This CDR3 is built from 14 residues. The CDR3 DNA reads as TGTGCCAGCAGGCCCGCAGGGGGCGCATGGCCCCAGCATTTT. Amino acid sequence: CASRPAGGAWPQHF.

This clone was found a few times. The chain carries TRBV7-9 and TRBJ1-5, with 7 bases fitting TRBD1. Germline CDR1 is SEHNR and CDR2 is FQNEAQ (reference sequence). V trimming: 5 bases; J trimming: 3 bases; junction bases outside the gene matches: 4. The CDR3 runs to 14 residues. DNA for the CDR3: TGTGCCAGCAGCCGACAGGGTGACAATCAGCCCCAGCATTTT. Protein sequence: CASSRQGDNQPQHF.

This clone was counted once. The V and J genes are TRBV6-5 and TRBJ2-1, with TRBD2 identical over 9 bases. After removal of 5 bases from V and 10 bases from J, the junction contained 6 bases not matched to a gene. This CDR3 has 13 residues. Germline loops: CDR1 MNHEY, CDR2 SVGAGI. The CDR3 loop is CASSHSGGREQFF. Here the CDR3 DNA reads TGTGCCAGCAGTCACAGCGGGGGGCGAGAGCAGTTCTTC.

The chain combines TRBV25-1 with TRBJ1-2; D ambiguous. The CDR3 loop spans 13 amino acids. Germline lookup yields CDR1 MGHDK and CDR2 SYGVNS. V was clipped by 5 bases and J by 7 bases, with 14 bases between them. CDR3 DNA: TGTGCCAGCAGTTGGGAAGGGAGGAGTGGCTACACCTTC. Encoded protein: CASSWEGRSGYTF.

The genes are TRBV3-1 (or the pseudogene TRBV3-2) and TRBJ1-5; no clear D gene. Germline V CDR1 and CDR2: LGHDT, YNNKEL (reference sequence). V was clipped by 2 bases and J by 2 bases, with 7 bases between them. CDR3 size: 14 residues. The CDR3 region is CASSQHNGNQPQHF. The CDR3 DNA reads as TGTGCCAGCAGCCAACACAATGGCAATCAGCCCCAGCATTTT.

V usage is TRBV18 and J usage is TRBJ2-7, with D possibly TRBD1 on 5 matching bases. Germline V gives CDR1 KGHSH, CDR2 LQKENI. The CDR3 spans 15 residues. V lost 0 bases and J lost 3, with 12 bases in between. In nucleotides, the CDR3 is TGTGCCAGCTCACCACCAGGGCAAAGGGGCTACGAGCAGTACTTC. Translated: CASSPPGQRGYEQYF.

The chain combines TRBV6-2 or TRBV6-3 with TRBJ1-6; 8 bases fit TRBD1. The CDR3 runs to 13 residues. From germline, CDR1 is MNHEY and CDR2 SVGEGT. J was trimmed by 10 bases and V by 6 bases; bases with no gene match: 5. The CDR3 DNA follows: TGTGCCAGCAGCGGACAGGGTGAATCACCCCTCCACTTT. Protein sequence: CASSGQGESPLHF.

V gene TRBV6-5 combines with J gene TRBJ1-6, with a tentative D call TRBD1 (5 bases). The CDR3 is 14 amino acids. Germline lookup yields CDR1 MNHEY and CDR2 SVGAGI. Trimming left V 6 bases short and J 9 bases short, with 15 bases between. The CDR3 sequence: CASRAGGWSSPLHF. Here the CDR3 DNA reads TGTGCCAGCAGAGCGGGGGGATGGAGTTCACCCCTCCACTTT.

V is TRBV4-3 and J is TRBJ2-3, with D perhaps TRBD2 (5 bases). The CDR3 is made up of 17 amino acids. V lost 2 bases, J lost 0 bases, and 15 bases lay in between. Germline CDR1 and CDR2: LGHNA and YSLEER. The CDR3 nucleotides read TGCGCCAGCAGCCAACAAGTCCCGGGATCTAGCACAGATACGCAGTATTTT. The encoded protein is CASSQQVPGSSTDTQYF.

The chain employs TRBV15 and TRBJ2-3; 9 nucleotides line up with TRBD1. The CDR3 spans 13 residues. Germline V CDR1 and CDR2: LNHNV, YYDKDF (reference sequence). The V and J ends lost 5 bases and 12 bases, in that order; junction bases with no gene match: 9. The CDR3 sequence is CATSDTYRGPQYF. The DNA for the CDR3 is TGTGCCACCAGCGACACTTACAGGGGGCCCCAGTATTTT. Using reference TRBV15 and TRBJ2-3 for the parts outside the CDR3, the full variable domain is DAMVIQNPRYQVTQFGKPVTLSCSQTLNHNVMYWYQQKSSQAPKLLFHYYDKDFNNEADTPDNFQSRRPNTSFCFLDIRSPGLGDTAMYLCATSDTYRGPQYFGPGTRLTVL.

This clone appeared once. The chain carries TRBV2 and TRBJ1-1; D is ambiguous. The V gene lost 7 bases and the J gene lost 1 base, with 10 bases spanning the gap. The germline V gene has CDR1 SNHLY and CDR2 FYNNEI. The CDR3 loop spans 13 amino acids. DNA for the CDR3: TGTGCCAGCACTTTCTACGCGAACACTGAAGCTTTCTTT. This encodes CASTFYANTEAFF.

The chain couples TRBV19 to TRBJ2-1; 7 positions agree with TRBD2. J lost 13 bases, V lost 6 bases, and 12 bases had no gene match. The CDR3 is 13 amino acids. Germline-derived CDR1 and CDR2 are LNHDA and SQIVND (reference sequence). CDR3: CASSPKGTKLQFF. In nucleotides, the CDR3 is TGTGCCAGTAGCCCAAAAGGGACTAAACTACAGTTCTTC.

The V call is TRBV6-7, the J call TRBJ2-7; D gene ambiguous. TRBV6-7 is an ORF, and what it does is uncertain. V was shortened by 7 bases and J by 2 bases, with 12 bases between the two germline ends. The CDR3 sequence is 13 residues long. CDR3 sequence reads: CASTGAGTYEQYF. CDR3 coding DNA: TGTGCCAGCACTGGTGCAGGAACCTACGAGCAGTACTTC.

CDR3 loop: CASSLGGGASEQFF. In nucleotides, the CDR3 is TGTGCCAGCAGCTTGGGCGGGGGGGCTAGTGAGCAGTTCTTC. This chain connects TRBV5-5 to TRBJ2-1; TRBD2 matches 9 bases. Germline CDR1 SGHKS, CDR2 YYEKEE (reference sequence). The CDR3 has 14 amino acids. The V and J ends lost 0 bases and 9 bases, in that order; junction bases with no gene match: 4.

The chain carries TRBV7-6 and TRBJ2-3, with a tentative D call TRBD2 (5 bases). The CDR3 is 13 amino acids. Per germline, CDR1 SGHVS and CDR2 FNYEAQ. The V and J ends lost 4 bases and 4 bases respectively, with 9 bases between them. Here the CDR3 reads CASSSQEADTQYF. The CDR3 DNA follows: TGTGCCAGCAGCTCCCAGGAGGCAGATACGCAGTATTTT.

This clone was seen more than once but under ten times. The DNA for the CDR3 is TGTGCCAGCACCCCCCCAGGGGAAGAGACCCAGTACTTC. This sequence encodes CASTPPGEETQYF. The V and J genes are TRBV6-6 and TRBJ2-5, with TRBD1 as a possible D gene (6 bases). The germline V gene has CDR1 MNHNY and CDR2 SVGAGI (reference sequence). Deletions cut 7 bases from V and 3 bases from J, with 12 bases between. This CDR3 region has 13 residues.

This clone showed up just a few times. V gene TRBV5-6 combines with J gene TRBJ1-1; 7 bases fit TRBD1. CDR3 size: 14 residues. V shed 0 bases, J shed 7 bases, and the junction held 6 bases outside the gene matches. Per the germline V gene, CDR1 is SGHDT and CDR2 is YYEEEE. CDR3 region: CASSLGPGDSEAFF. DNA for the CDR3: TGTGCCAGCAGCTTGGGGCCAGGGGACAGTGAAGCTTTCTTT.

This clone was counted a single time. This sequence joins TRBV5-1 and TRBJ1-1; 11 bases line up with TRBD1. Germline V gives CDR1 SGHRS, CDR2 YFSETQ. The length of the CDR3 is 13 residues. V gave up 5 bases and J gave up 7 bases; unmatched junction bases: 4. The CDR3 is CASSPGTGGEAFF. CDR3 DNA: TGCGCCAGCAGTCCCGGGACAGGGGGTGAAGCTTTCTTT. Variable domain in full (rest from reference TRBV5-1 and TRBJ1-1): KAGVTQTPRYLIKTRGQQVTLSCSPISGHRSVSWYQQTPGQGLQFLFEYFSETQRNKGNFPGRFSGRQFSNSRSEMNVSTLELGDSALYLCASSPGTGGEAFFGQGTRLTVV.

This chain links TRBV6-2 or TRBV6-3 with TRBJ2-2; D uncertain. This CDR3 has 14 residues. The V end lost 3 bases, the J end lost 5 bases, and 10 bases lay between the germline ends. The germline V gene has CDR1 MNHEY and CDR2 SVGEGT. This CDR3 is CASSYLRSTGELFF. The CDR3 DNA reads as TGTGCCAGCAGTTATTTACGGAGTACCGGGGAGCTGTTTTTT.

The rearrangement joins TRBV21-1 to TRBJ1-2; TRBD1, the table's D call, was not compared with the DNA. TRBV21-1 has pseudogene status. The CDR3 is 12 amino acids. As DNA, the CDR3 is TGTGCCAGCAAAGGGGGCGACTATGGCTACACCTTC. Its translation: CASKGGDYGYTF.

The gene calls are TRBV10-3 and TRBJ1-2; 9 nucleotides match TRBD1. Germline values: CDR1 ENHRY, CDR2 SYGVKD. V gave up 0 bases and J gave up 6 bases; unmatched junction bases: 11. This CDR3 is 17 amino acids long. This CDR3 is CAISESILWTGVDGYTF. CDR3 nucleotides: TGTGCCATCAGTGAGTCAATCCTTTGGACAGGGGTCGATGGCTACACCTTC.

J is TRBJ2-3 and V is TRBV28, with TRBD2 matching 7 bases. The CDR3 has 16 residues. V was pared by 6 bases and J by 3 bases, with 12 bases of the junction left unmatched. The germline gives CDR1 MDHEN, CDR2 SYDVKM. CDR3 in DNA: TGTGCCAGCAGCCCACGAATCGCTAGCGGTACAGATACGCAGTATTTT. This sequence encodes CASSPRIASGTDTQYF.

The V gene is TRBV29-1, the J gene TRBJ2-3; no clear D gene. This CDR3 spans 12 amino acids. Germline V lookup: CDR1 SQVTM, CDR2 ANQGSEA. Trimming left V 3 bases short and J 1 base short, with 5 bases between. CDR3 amino acids: CSVDRGTDTQYF. The CDR3 DNA reads TGCAGCGTTGATCGGGGCACAGATACGCAGTATTTT.